Each of the 18 T cell receptor beta chains below was sequenced from the same sample in a study of cytotoxic CD8 clonotypes in ibrutinib-treated CLL. TCRdb's table, derived via immunoSEQ multiplex PCR, lists solely in-frame clones and lacks some. Of approximately 100,000 clones in the sample, approximately 56% were seen once. Sample: PBMCs, taken after 24 months of ibrutinib treatment. All receptors come from a human donor with chronic lymphocytic leukemia.

The gene calls are TRBV2 and TRBJ1-1, with TRBD1 as a possible D gene (6 bases). Germline V gene lookup returns CDR1 SNHLY and CDR2 FYNNEI. This CDR3 has 13 amino acids. Trimming took 8 bases from V and 6 from J, leaving 16 bases between them. DNA for the CDR3: TGTGCCAGCGACCAGGGGCAGGGCGCTGAAGCTTTCTTT. Amino acids: CASDQGQGAEAFF.

The V and J genes are TRBV12-5 and TRBJ2-7; possible D gene TRBD1, 5 bases. Germline-derived CDR1 and CDR2 are LGHNT and FRNRAP. The CDR3 spans 13 residues. V lost 4 bases, J lost 3 bases, and 10 bases lay in between. The CDR3: CASGWAGNYEQYF. The CDR3 bases are TGTGCTAGTGGTTGGGCAGGGAACTACGAGCAGTACTTC. The full variable domain, with the rest looked up from reference TRBV12-5 and TRBJ2-7, is DARVTQTPRHKVTEMGQEVTMRCQPILGHNTVFWYRQTMMQGLELLAYFRNRAPLDDSGMPKDRFSAEMPDATLATLKIQPSEPRDSAVYFCASGWAGNYEQYFGPGTRLTVT.

The chain uses TRBV18 and TRBJ2-4; D gene unclear. The CDR3 consists of 11 residues. V lost 6 bases and J 7 bases, leaving 7 bases between the germline ends. CDR1 is KGHSH and CDR2 is LQKENI in the germline V gene. The chain's CDR3 is CASSGENIQYF. The CDR3, as DNA: TGTGCCAGCTCCGGCGAGAACATTCAGTACTTC.

This clone has a single count. This rearrangement joins TRBV6-5 to TRBJ1-2; no clear D. The CDR3 consists of 15 residues. Trimming removed 5 bases from V and 2 bases from J, with 15 bases in between. Germline values: CDR1 MNHEY, CDR2 SVGAGI. The CDR3 DNA is TGTGCCAGCAGTCGATCGTGGGGAGGGAACTATGGCTACACCTTC. The encoded protein is CASSRSWGGNYGYTF.

A few counts support this clone. J is TRBJ2-2 and V is TRBV29-1; D possibly corresponds to TRBD2 (6 bases). CDR3 length: 15 residues. Germline-derived CDR1 and CDR2 are SQVTM and ANQGSEA. The V end lost 1 base, the J end lost 4 bases, and 13 bases lay between the germline ends. The CDR3 DNA sequence: TGCAGCGTTGAAGGGGCGGGGATTGGCACCGGGGAGCTGTTTTTT. Its translation is CSVEGAGIGTGELFF.

This clone was seen a few times. The V gene is TRBV30, the J gene TRBJ1-2, with D unresolved. There are 14 residues in the CDR3. Germline V gene lookup returns CDR1 GTSNPN and CDR2 SVGIG (reference sequence). V lost 0 bases to trimming and J lost 7 bases, with 15 bases between them. CDR3 protein: CAWSVLMVIRGYTF. The CDR3 nucleotides read TGTGCCTGGAGTGTACTAATGGTAATTCGTGGCTACACCTTC. The whole variable domain, filled in from reference TRBV30 and TRBJ1-2, reads SQTIHQWPATLVQPVGSPLSLECTVEGTSNPNLYWYRQAAGRGLQLLFYSVGIGQISSEVPQNLSASRPQDRQFILSSKKLLLSDSGFYLCAWSVLMVIRGYTFGSGTRLTVV.

This clone was seen a handful of times. The chain recombines TRBV6-4 with TRBJ2-1, with TRBD2 matching 7 bases. Germline trimming cut 3 bases from V and 6 bases from J; bases unmatched to any gene: 5. This CDR3 spans 14 amino acids. The V gene's germline CDR1 is MRHNA and CDR2 SNTAGT. In nucleotides, the CDR3 is TGTGCCAGCAGTGAGGGAGGGCCCACCAATGAGCAGTTCTTC. Residues: CASSEGGPTNEQFF.

This chain joins TRBV30 and TRBJ2-2, with D possibly being TRBD2 (5 bases). Germline assignment: CDR1 GTSNPN and CDR2 SVGIG (reference sequence). This CDR3 is built from 14 residues. V was pared by 3 bases and J by 6 bases, with 14 bases between. Here the CDR3 reads CAWRSLAAAGELFF. CDR3 DNA sequence: TGTGCCTGGAGATCGCTAGCCGCCGCCGGGGAGCTGTTTTTT. The full variable domain, completed using reference TRBV30 and TRBJ2-2, is SQTIHQWPATLVQPVGSPLSLECTVEGTSNPNLYWYRQAAGRGLQLLFYSVGIGQISSEVPQNLSASRPQDRQFILSSKKLLLSDSGFYLCAWRSLAAAGELFFGEGSRLTVL.

The chain carries TRBV14 and TRBJ1-4; the D is unclear. V was pared by 1 base and J by 8 bases, with 8 bases between. The germline V gene has CDR1 SGHDN and CDR2 FVKESK. The CDR3 extends over 13 amino acids. The CDR3 is CASSQGGAEKLFF. For the CDR3, the DNA is TGTGCCAGCAGCCAAGGAGGCGCGGAAAAACTGTTTTTT.

This clone was seen a handful of times. The chain carries TRBV30 and TRBJ1-1; D gene unclear. The V gene's germline CDR1 is GTSNPN and CDR2 SVGIG (reference sequence). With 1 base removed from V and 2 bases from J, the gap between germline ends came to 8 bases. This CDR3 comprises 13 residues. This CDR3 reads CAWSEQTNTEAFF. In DNA, the CDR3 is TGTGCCTGGAGTGAACAGACCAACACTGAAGCTTTCTTT. Filled out from reference TRBV30 and TRBJ1-1, the complete variable domain reads SQTIHQWPATLVQPVGSPLSLECTVEGTSNPNLYWYRQAAGRGLQLLFYSVGIGQISSEVPQNLSASRPQDRQFILSSKKLLLSDSGFYLCAWSEQTNTEAFFGQGTRLTVV.

The chain combines TRBV9 with TRBJ2-3; TRBD1 aligns across 8 bases. Germline V gene lookup returns CDR1 SGDLS and CDR2 YYNGEE. This CDR3 region has 14 residues. Trimming took 3 bases from V and 4 from J; bases not matched to a gene: 4. DNA of the CDR3: TGTGCCAGCAGCGCTCAGGGGGCATCAGATACGCAGTATTTT. It encodes CASSAQGASDTQYF.

This clone was counted a few times. The J gene is TRBJ2-5, the V gene TRBV18; TRBD1 or TRBD2 may be the D gene (6 bases each). CDR1 KGHSH and CDR2 LQKENI come from the germline V gene. The V gene lost 8 bases and the J gene lost 6 bases, with 22 bases spanning the gap. The CDR3 consists of 15 residues. The CDR3 loop reads CASQTGRGGPKTQYF. The CDR3, as DNA: TGTGCCAGCCAGACGGGACGAGGGGGGCCGAAGACCCAGTACTTC.

This clone was counted a few times. This chain joins TRBV2 and TRBJ1-5, with a weak D call TRBD1 (6 bases). Trimming stripped 4 bases from V and 5 bases from J, with 15 bases between. Germline assignment: CDR1 SNHLY and CDR2 FYNNEI. The CDR3 runs 15 residues. The chain's CDR3 is CASSVRGGGYQPQHF. CDR3 coding DNA: TGTGCCAGCAGTGTAAGGGGCGGGGGCTATCAGCCCCAGCATTTT.

The chain uses TRBV27 and TRBJ2-7; D unresolved. Deletions cut 4 bases from V and 4 bases from J, with 5 bases between. This CDR3 region has 11 residues. Per the germline V gene, CDR1 is MNHEY and CDR2 is SMNVEV (reference sequence). The chain's CDR3 is CASSSRYEQYF. Written as DNA, the CDR3 is TGTGCCAGCAGTTCTAGATACGAGCAGTACTTC.

In this sample, this clone turned up a few times. This chain links TRBV30 with TRBJ1-2, with D possibly matching TRBD1 (6 bases). With 3 bases removed from V and 0 bases from J, the gap between germline ends came to 8 bases. This CDR3 comprises 13 residues. Germline V CDR1 and CDR2: GTSNPN, SVGIG (reference sequence). The CDR3 sequence is CAWRRGANYGYTF. The CDR3 DNA sequence: TGTGCCTGGAGGAGGGGGGCTAACTATGGCTACACCTTC.

This chain connects TRBV6-1 to TRBJ1-2; D might be TRBD1 (5 bases). There are 15 residues in the CDR3. In germline, CDR1 is MNHNS, CDR2 SASEGT. V was pared by 1 base and J by 4 bases, with 13 bases between. CDR3 residues: CASSEDGRDVYGYTF. In DNA form, the CDR3 reads TGTGCCAGCAGTGAAGACGGCAGGGACGTCTATGGCTACACCTTC.

This clone was picked up a small number of times. This chain links TRBV19 with TRBJ1-1; D is ambiguous. Germline V gives CDR1 LNHDA, CDR2 SQIVND (reference sequence). The CDR3 is 14 residues long. Trimming stripped 3 bases from V and 1 base from J, with 9 bases between. Written as DNA, the CDR3 is TGTGCCAGTAGTATCCGTTGGCGGAACACTGAAGCTTTCTTT. The encoded protein is CASSIRWRNTEAFF. The complete variable domain, with remaining parts taken from reference TRBV19 and TRBJ1-1, reads DGGITQSPKYLFRKEGQNVTLSCEQNLNHDAMYWYRQDPGQGLRLIYYSQIVNDFQKGDIAEGYSVSREKKESFPLTVTSAQKNPTAFYLCASSIRWRNTEAFFGQGTRLTVV.

This rearrangement joins TRBV10-2 to TRBJ1-2, with D perhaps TRBD1 (6 bases). The V end lost 9 bases, the J end lost 4 bases, and 15 bases lay between the germline ends. The CDR3 consists of 13 residues. Germline V gives CDR1 WSHSY, CDR2 SAAADI. As DNA, the CDR3 is TGCGCCAGTGCGACAGGCCTGGGCTATGGCTACACCTTC. This encodes CASATGLGYGYTF.